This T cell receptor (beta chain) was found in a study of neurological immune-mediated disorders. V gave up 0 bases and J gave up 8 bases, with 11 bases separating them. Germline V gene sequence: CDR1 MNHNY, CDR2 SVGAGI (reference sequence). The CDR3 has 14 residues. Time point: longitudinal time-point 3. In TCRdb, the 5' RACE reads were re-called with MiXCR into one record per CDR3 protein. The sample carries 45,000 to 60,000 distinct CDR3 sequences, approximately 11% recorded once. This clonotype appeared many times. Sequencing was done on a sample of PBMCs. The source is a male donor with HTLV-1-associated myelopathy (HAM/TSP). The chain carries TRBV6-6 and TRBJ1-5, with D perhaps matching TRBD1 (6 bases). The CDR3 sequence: CASSYSRGREPQHF. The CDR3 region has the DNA TGTGCCAGCAGTTACTCCAGGGGTAGGGAGCCCCAGCATTTT.